This T cell receptor beta chain was sequenced in a study of immune characterization of retroperitoneal liposarcoma. The V gene's germline CDR1 is MGHRA and CDR2 YSYEKL. CDR3 length equals 14 residues. J was trimmed by 7 bases and V by 5 bases; bases with no gene match: 6. TCRdb independently ran MiXCR on the PCR reads; one entry per CDR3 protein. The sample lists 9,500 to 13,000 distinct CDR3 sequences; approximately 30% were seen once. The chain is built from TRBV4-1 and TRBJ1-2, with 11 bases aligning to TRBD1. Sequencing was performed on tumor tissue. This TCR was recovered from a male donor with retroperitoneal liposarcoma. The CDR3 sequence is CASSSSGTGGGYTF. The DNA of the CDR3 is TGCGCCAGCAGCTCCTCCGGGACAGGGGGTGGCTACACCTTC.